This entry lists 24 T cell receptor beta chains sequenced from one sample in a study of early T cells in non-severe SARS-CoV-2 infection. TCRdb ran MiXCR on the 5' RACE reads and lists one entry per CDR3 protein. The sample lists roughly 50,000 distinct CDR3 sequences; around 6% were seen once. The source material was whole blood. These receptor sequences come from an adult who was a healthcare worker with PCR-confirmed SARS-CoV-2 infection or an uninfected control (not recorded which).

The table lists this clonotype with many counts. The chain recombines TRBV3-1 with TRBJ1-6, with TRBD1 matching 10 bases. Germline trimming cut 3 bases from V and 7 bases from J; bases unmatched to any gene: 0. This CDR3 is built from 14 residues. CDR1 is LGHDT, CDR2 YNNKEL, per germline (reference sequence). CDR3 protein: CASSQGQGNSPLHF. The CDR3 DNA reads as TGTGCCAGCAGCCAGGGACAGGGGAATTCACCCCTCCACTTT.

The chain combines TRBV29-1 with TRBJ2-7; D might be TRBD1 (5 bases). V was trimmed by 5 bases and J by 1 base, leaving 9 bases between them. The CDR3 is 12 residues long. CDR1 and CDR2 (germline): SQVTM, ANQGSEA. The CDR3 DNA sequence: TGCAGCGTTTTGACAGATTCCTACGAGCAGTACTTC. Encoded protein: CSVLTDSYEQYF.

This clonotype has more than one count but fewer than ten. V usage is TRBV29-1 and J usage is TRBJ2-3; 7 bases align to TRBD2. Losses at the gene ends were 8 bases for V and 2 bases for J; bases not matched to a gene: 4. The CDR3 length is 12 residues. Germline assignment: CDR1 SQVTM and CDR2 ANQGSEA. The CDR3 region is CSFGGNTDTQYF. CDR3 DNA sequence: TGCAGCTTCGGGGGGAACACAGATACGCAGTATTTT.

This clonotype was counted at least ten times. The chain carries TRBV29-1 and TRBJ2-7; the D gene is possibly TRBD2 (5 bases). V was cut by 7 bases and J by 1 base, with 14 bases left in between. Germline CDR1 reads SQVTM; CDR2 reads ANQGSEA. This CDR3 has 13 residues. CDR3 nucleotides: TGCAGCGCCGAGGACGGGATATCCTACGAGCAGTACTTC. Translation gives CSAEDGISYEQYF.

A word on this clonotype: Sequence at one end of the junction differs from germline and may be a read error. This chain connects TRBV29-1 to TRBJ2-1; TRBD1 aligns across 7 bases. This CDR3 spans 13 amino acids. The germline V gene has CDR1 SQVTM and CDR2 ANQGSEA. CDR3 residues: CSVGTVSYKEQFF. CDR3 bases: TGCAGCGTCGGGACAGTTTCCTACAAAGAGCAGTTCTTC.

A note on this clonotype: A much more abundant neighbour one base away suggests this may be a read error. V is TRBV27 and J is TRBJ2-5; D is unclear. Germline CDR1 MNHEY, CDR2 SMNVEV (reference sequence). With 6 bases removed from V and 1 base from J, the gap between germline ends came to 9 bases. The CDR3 loop spans 13 amino acids. The CDR3 DNA follows: TGTGCCAGCAGGGTCAGGAGCCAAGAGACCCAGTACTTC. It specifies CASRVRSQETQYF.

This clonotype occurred a few times. The V call is TRBV12-3 or TRBV12-4, the J call TRBJ1-5; D unclear. Trimming left V 4 bases short and J 2 bases short, with 12 bases between. The CDR3 consists of 15 residues. The CDR3 DNA is TGTGCCAGCAGTTCCACAAGGAGTGGCAATCAGCCCCAGCATTTT. Translation: CASSSTRSGNQPQHF.

In its sample, this clonotype was seen many times. The chain is built from TRBV5-6 and TRBJ1-1; D ambiguous. The CDR3 runs to 14 residues. Germline CDR1 SGHDT, CDR2 YYEEEE. Trimming left V 7 bases short and J 5 bases short, with 18 bases between. The CDR3: CASLFVGRSTEAFF. CDR3 bases: TGTGCCAGCCTATTTGTGGGGAGGTCTACTGAAGCTTTCTTT.

The V and J genes are TRBV11-2 and TRBJ2-7; 12 bases agree with TRBD2. The ends lost 0 bases at V and 5 bases at J; junction bases unmatched: 8. The germline V gene has CDR1 SGHAT and CDR2 FQNNGV. The CDR3 loop spans 17 amino acids. CDR3 region: CASSLDLLAGGGDEQYF. The CDR3 DNA sequence: TGTGCCAGCAGCTTAGATCTCCTAGCGGGAGGGGGCGACGAGCAGTACTTC.

This clonotype was seen many times. This sequence joins TRBV9 and TRBJ2-7; 7 bases agree with TRBD2. There are 12 residues in the CDR3. The germline gives CDR1 SGDLS, CDR2 YYNGEE. The J segment lost 3 bases and the V segment lost 4 bases, leaving 1 base of the junction unmatched. The CDR3 region is CASSREGYEQYF. In nucleotides, the CDR3 is TGTGCCAGCAGCAGGGAGGGCTACGAGCAGTACTTC.

This clonotype was seen ten or more times. The chain couples TRBV11-2 to TRBJ2-3; tentatively, D is TRBD1 (5 bases). The length of the CDR3 is 16 residues. The V end lost 5 bases, the J end lost 1 base, and 16 bases lay between the germline ends. Germline loops: CDR1 SGHAT, CDR2 FQNNGV. Here the CDR3 reads CASSPNGHFRTDTQYF. DNA of the CDR3: TGTGCCAGCAGCCCGAACGGACATTTCCGCACAGATACGCAGTATTTT.

Concerning this clonotype: A much more abundant neighbour one base away suggests this may be a read error. The DNA for the CDR3 is TGTGCCAGCAACCAAGATTTGGGACAGATCTACACCTTC. This encodes CASNQDLGQIYTF. The genes are TRBV4-2 and TRBJ1-2; 7 nucleotides agree with TRBD1. The length of the CDR3 is 13 residues. CDR1 LGHNA and CDR2 YNFKEQ come from the germline V gene.

In this sample, this clonotype turned up many times. V gene TRBV3-1 combines with J gene TRBJ2-6, with no clear D. Trimming took off 4 bases at V and 0 bases at J, with 10 bases between the two ends. This CDR3 has 16 residues. The germline V gene has CDR1 LGHDT and CDR2 YNNKEL (reference sequence). The DNA of the CDR3 is TGTGCCAGCAGCCCCTCTCGGAACTCTGGGGCCAACGTCCTGACTTTC. It yields the protein CASSPSRNSGANVLTF.

V usage is TRBV5-1 and J usage is TRBJ2-3; 7 nucleotides line up with TRBD1. V trimming: 6 bases; J trimming: 3 bases; junction bases outside the gene matches: 10. This CDR3 contains 15 residues. The V gene's germline CDR1 is SGHRS and CDR2 YFSETQ. The CDR3 sequence: CASILDRAGTDTQYF. The DNA for the CDR3 is TGCGCCAGCATATTAGACAGGGCCGGTACAGATACGCAGTATTTT.

This clonotype was seen many times. The chain combines TRBV7-9 with TRBJ1-1; D perhaps matches TRBD1 (6 bases). The germline gives CDR1 SEHNR, CDR2 FQNEAQ (reference sequence). The CDR3 is 14 amino acids. The V end was cut by 4 bases, the J end by 6 bases, with 15 bases between. The CDR3 DNA reads as TGTGCCAGCAGCTGGGCGGGGGGCGAAGCTGAAGCTTTCTTT. This codes for CASSWAGGEAEAFF.

J is TRBJ2-7 and V is TRBV20-1; D is unclear. V lost 0 bases to trimming and J lost 2 bases, with 11 bases between them. Germline lookup yields CDR1 DFQATT and CDR2 SNEGSKA (reference sequence). The CDR3 covers 14 residues. CDR3 amino acids: CSARDLGVAYEQYF. Here the CDR3 DNA reads TGCAGTGCTAGAGACCTCGGCGTAGCCTACGAGCAGTACTTC.

The rearrangement joins TRBV7-2 to TRBJ1-4; unclear D gene. The CDR3 totals 17 residues. V was pared by 3 bases and J by 6 bases, with 20 bases between. Germline CDR1 and CDR2: SGHTA and FQGNSA. The chain's CDR3 is CASSLNLLGSWDEKLFF. The CDR3 DNA sequence: TGTGCCAGCAGCTTGAACCTCCTCGGGAGCTGGGATGAAAAACTGTTTTTT.

There are many counts of this clonotype. V usage is TRBV7-2 and J usage is TRBJ1-1, with 7 positions matching TRBD1. Germline trimming cut 1 base from V and 8 bases from J; bases unmatched to any gene: 1. CDR3 length: 12 amino acids. CDR1 and CDR2 (germline): SGHTA, FQGNSA. The CDR3 DNA reads as TGTGCCAGCAGCTTAGAGGACAGGGAAGCTTTCTTT. Translating gives CASSLEDREAFF.

V gene TRBV7-6 combines with J gene TRBJ2-5, with TRBD1 matching 10 bases. The V and J ends lost 6 bases and 0 bases, in that order; junction bases with no gene match: 4. The CDR3 spans 15 residues. Germline assignment: CDR1 SGHVS and CDR2 FNYEAQ. The CDR3 spells CASSYGTGDQETQYF. As DNA, the CDR3 is TGTGCCAGCAGTTACGGGACAGGGGACCAAGAGACCCAGTACTTC.

This clonotype was counted a few times. The chain has TRBV29-1 and TRBJ1-1; D may be TRBD1 (5 bases). From germline, CDR1 is SQVTM and CDR2 ANQGSEA. This CDR3 has 12 residues. V lost 6 bases and J lost 4, with 12 bases in between. For the CDR3, the DNA is TGCAGCGTCCGGGGGATCGGCACTGAAGCTTTCTTT. Translation: CSVRGIGTEAFF.

The chain is built from TRBV4-1 and TRBJ2-5; TRBD1 aligns across 7 bases. Trimming removed 2 bases from V and 5 bases from J; junction bases left unmatched: 11. CDR1 is MGHRA and CDR2 is YSYEKL in the germline V gene. This CDR3 has 16 residues. CDR3 nucleotide sequence: TGCGCCAGCAGCCAAACGGGACAGATGGGTAGGGAGACCCAGTACTTC. As protein: CASSQTGQMGRETQYF.

This clonotype showed up many times. The chain combines TRBV6-1 with TRBJ1-2; D perhaps matches TRBD1 (5 bases). The germline CDR1 and CDR2 sequences are MNHNS and SASEGT. V shed 5 bases and J shed 3 bases, with 10 bases lying between them. This CDR3 spans 13 amino acids. The CDR3 DNA reads TGTGCCAGCAGTCGGGGGGGGGACTATGGCTACACCTTC. It translates to CASSRGGDYGYTF.

This clonotype was observed at least ten times. The chain employs TRBV6-1 and TRBJ2-1; 12 positions agree with TRBD2. This CDR3 has 15 residues. V lost 7 bases to trimming and J lost 8 bases; unmatched junction nucleotides: 9. The V gene's germline CDR1 is MNHNS and CDR2 SASEGT. The CDR3 sequence is CASTMTSGSVDEQFF. CDR3 bases: TGTGCCAGCACCATGACTAGCGGGAGTGTCGATGAGCAGTTCTTC.

This clonotype was recorded at least ten times. V usage is TRBV30 and J usage is TRBJ2-3; TRBD1 matches at 12 bases. J was trimmed by 5 bases and V by 5 bases; bases with no gene match: 8. The CDR3 extends over 15 amino acids. The germline V gene encodes CDR1 GTSNPN and CDR2 SVGIG (reference sequence). In nucleotides, the CDR3 is TGTGCCTGGTTGACCGGGACAGGGGGCAAAGATACGCAGTATTTT. Protein product: CAWLTGTGGKDTQYF.